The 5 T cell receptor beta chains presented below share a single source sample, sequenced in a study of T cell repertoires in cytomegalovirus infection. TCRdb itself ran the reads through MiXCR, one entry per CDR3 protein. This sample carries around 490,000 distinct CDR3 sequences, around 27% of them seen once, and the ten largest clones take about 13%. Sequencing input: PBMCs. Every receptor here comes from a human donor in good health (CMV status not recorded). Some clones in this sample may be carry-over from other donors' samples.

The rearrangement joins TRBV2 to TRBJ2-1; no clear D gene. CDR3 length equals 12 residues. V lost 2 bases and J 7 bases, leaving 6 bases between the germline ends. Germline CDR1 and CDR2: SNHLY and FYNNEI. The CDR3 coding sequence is TGTGCCAGCAGTGAAATGAGGAATGAGCAGTTCTTC. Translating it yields CASSEMRNEQFF.

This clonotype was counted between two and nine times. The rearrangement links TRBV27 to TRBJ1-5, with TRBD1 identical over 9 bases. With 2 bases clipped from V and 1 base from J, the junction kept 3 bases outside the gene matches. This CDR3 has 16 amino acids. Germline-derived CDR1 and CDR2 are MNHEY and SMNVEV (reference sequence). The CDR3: CASSLGTGKSNQPQHF. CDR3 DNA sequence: TGTGCCAGCAGTTTAGGGACAGGGAAGAGCAATCAGCCCCAGCATTTT.

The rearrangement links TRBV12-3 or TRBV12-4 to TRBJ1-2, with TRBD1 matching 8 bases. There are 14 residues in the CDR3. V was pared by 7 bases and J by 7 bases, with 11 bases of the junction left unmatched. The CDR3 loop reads CASTQGTGYFGYTF. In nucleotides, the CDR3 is TGTGCCAGCACCCAAGGGACAGGCTATTTTGGCTACACCTTC.

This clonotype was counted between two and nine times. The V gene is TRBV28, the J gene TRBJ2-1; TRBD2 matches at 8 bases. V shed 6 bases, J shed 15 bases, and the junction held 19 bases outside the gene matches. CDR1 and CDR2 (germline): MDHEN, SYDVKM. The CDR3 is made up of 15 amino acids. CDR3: CASRGMGLGGYGRFF. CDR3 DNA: TGTGCCAGCAGAGGAATGGGACTAGGAGGCTATGGTCGGTTCTTC.

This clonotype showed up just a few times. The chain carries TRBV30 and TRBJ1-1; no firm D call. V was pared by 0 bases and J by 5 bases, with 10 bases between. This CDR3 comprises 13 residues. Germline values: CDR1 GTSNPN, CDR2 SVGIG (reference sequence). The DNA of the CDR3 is TGTGCCTGGAGTGTACGTGCCTGGACTGAAGCTTTCTTT. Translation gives CAWSVRAWTEAFF.